Following are 2 T cell receptor beta chains from one sample sequenced in a study of OX40 agonist ivuxolimab in advanced cancers. The assay was immunoSEQ multiplex PCR, and TCRdb's table has in-frame clones only and misses some. Found here are approximately 38,000 clones, 80% to 90% of them singletons; the top ten hold about 30%. Sequencing used CD4+ or CD8+ T cells sorted from blood, obtained in a trial of the OX40 agonist ivuxolimab. The receptors here all came from an adult with an advanced solid tumor such as melanoma, head and neck, liver or kidney cancer.

The CDR3 DNA sequence: TGTGCCAGTAGTAACAGGGAGGGTCAGCCCCAGCATTTT. This translates into CASSNREGQPQHF. V gene TRBV19 combines with J gene TRBJ1-5; tentatively, D is TRBD1 (6 bases). Looked up from germline, CDR1 is LNHDA and CDR2 is SQIVND (reference sequence). Trimming took 4 bases from V and 6 from J, leaving 10 bases between them. The CDR3 runs to 13 residues.

This clone came up once. The chain uses TRBV4-1 and TRBJ2-5; a possible D gene is TRBD2 (6 bases). The ends were cut back, 7 bases at V and 3 bases at J, with 21 bases in the middle. The CDR3 is made up of 16 amino acids. From germline, CDR1 is MGHRA and CDR2 YSYEKL. The CDR3 DNA is TGCGCCAGCAACCAGGGACCGAATCCTAGCGAAGAGACCCAGTACTTC. Amino acids: CASNQGPNPSEETQYF.